This TCR beta chain emerged from a study of T cell responses to AZD1222 COVID-19 vaccine. Overall study findings and caveats: The study found Spike-specific TCR breadth and depth rose after two AZD1222 doses. Sampling that yielded the repertoires occurred only after the peak T cell response. Nearly half of spike-specific TCRs reportedly target unmutated variant regions. Females outnumbered males among donors, who were mostly white British; clonal diversity was possibly underestimated.

Here immunoSEQ multiplex PCR was the method, and the copy in TCRdb shows in-frame clones only, minus some. Among approximately 77,000 clones listed, 92% were seen once. A remark on this clone: The antigen remains unidentified.

V lost 6 bases and J lost 7, with 17 bases in between. CDR1 is SGHTS and CDR2 is YDEGEE in the germline V gene. The CDR3 has 14 amino acids. This rearrangement joins TRBV5-8 to TRBJ1-5; TRBD1 is a possible D gene (6 bases). The sequence came from an adult who received the AZD1222 COVID-19 vaccine. The sequenced sample was peripheral blood, obtained 28 days after the second AZD1222 dose. CDR3 bases: TGTGCCAGCATTCGTGACAGGACCGCCCAGCCCCAGCATTTT. This sequence encodes CASIRDRTAQPQHF.